This T cell receptor beta chain was retrieved from a study of tumor and adjacent non-tumor tissue in lung cancer. TCRbeta libraries were built with three rounds of nested PCR, modified from ARM-PCR. TCRdb re-derived calls from the multiplex PCR reads in MiXCR, one entry per CDR3 protein. The sample consists of approximately 71,000 distinct CDR3 sequences, just under 60% of them appearing once. With respect to this clonotype: Germline and junction disagree at one end, which may indicate a read error.

This sample's RNA came from whole unsorted tissue. The source of this sequence is a man aged 45-65 years with non-small cell lung cancer. The sequenced sample consisted of lung tumor tissue.

CDR3 DNA: TGCAGTAACAGTTACAATGGGCAGTCCTTC. This gives the protein CSNSYNGQSF. The genes are TRBV29-1 and TRBJ2-1, with D unresolved. This CDR3 has 10 residues. CDR1 is SQVTM and CDR2 is ANQGSEA in the germline V gene.